The 20 T cell receptor beta chains listed next were all sequenced from one sample in a study of human T cells and chemical hapten exposure. MiXCR, run by TCRdb on the RACE reads, gives a single entry per CDR3 protein. The data contain about 82,000 distinct CDR3 sequences, under 15% of them singletons. Noted time point: patch test 3, about 24 weeks after DPC sensitization. Treatment denoted: therapeutic diphenylcyclopropenone sensitization with weekly scalp DPC. The material sequenced was whole blood, taken in connection with sensitization to the hapten diphenylcyclopropenone (DPC). These receptors originate from a woman aged 45-65 years with alopecia areata. Some clones in this sample may be carry-over from other donors' samples.

This chain links TRBV18 with TRBJ1-2, with D possibly matching TRBD1 (5 bases). CDR1 and CDR2 from the germline V gene are KGHSH and LQKENI. The CDR3 is 16 residues long. V lost 2 bases and J lost 0, with 13 bases in between. CDR3: CASSPIRGQANYGYTF. As DNA, the CDR3 is TGTGCCAGCTCACCAATTCGGGGCCAAGCTAACTATGGCTACACCTTC.

This clonotype came up many times. The rearrangement joins TRBV24-1 to TRBJ2-3; D unresolved. The V end was cut by 3 bases, the J end by 4 bases, with 13 bases between. The CDR3 is made up of 15 amino acids. CDR1 and CDR2 (germline): KGHDR, SFDVKD. The CDR3 sequence: CATSDGLRPADTQYF. Here the CDR3 DNA reads TGTGCCACCAGTGATGGGCTCCGCCCGGCAGATACGCAGTATTTT.

This clonotype was seen only a few times. This chain links TRBV3-1 with TRBJ1-1, with TRBD1 as a possible D gene (5 bases). The germline V gene encodes CDR1 LGHDT and CDR2 YNNKEL (reference sequence). V was clipped by 3 bases and J by 1 base, with 9 bases between them. The CDR3 totals 14 residues. This CDR3 reads CASSQMGENTEAFF. The CDR3 DNA sequence: TGTGCCAGCAGCCAGATGGGGGAGAACACTGAAGCTTTCTTT.

The chain links TRBV10-3 to TRBJ1-2; no clear D. The V gene lost 0 bases and the J gene lost 0 bases, with 2 bases spanning the gap. Germline V CDR1 and CDR2: ENHRY, SYGVKD. The CDR3 length is 13 residues. As DNA, the CDR3 is TGTGCCATCAGTGAGTCAGCTAACTATGGCTACACCTTC. Translating gives CAISESANYGYTF.

This clonotype was detected ten times or more. The V call is TRBV9, the J call TRBJ1-1; maybe TRBD1 (5 bases). V was shortened by 0 bases and J by 2 bases, with 11 bases between the two germline ends. The CDR3 has 15 amino acids. CDR1 is SGDLS and CDR2 is YYNGEE in the germline V gene. Here the CDR3 DNA reads TGTGCCAGCAGCGTAGGAACAGGTTCAAACACTGAAGCTTTCTTT. This translates into CASSVGTGSNTEAFF.

The sample holds many counts of this clonotype. The CDR3 coding sequence is TGTGCCAGCAGCACTTACAGGGGAGGTGAGCAGTTCTTC. It codes for CASSTYRGGEQFF. The chain employs TRBV7-2 and TRBJ2-1; TRBD1 might be the D (7 bases). This CDR3 is built from 13 residues. Germline CDR1 reads SGHTA; CDR2 reads FQGNSA. V gave up 5 bases and J gave up 9 bases, with 14 bases separating them.

This clonotype occurred many times. The chain carries TRBV7-8 and TRBJ2-3, with D maybe TRBD1 (5 bases). CDR1 SGHVS and CDR2 FQNEAQ come from the germline V gene. Trimming shortened V by 1 base and J by 6 bases, and 17 bases separated the two germline ends. The CDR3 extends over 16 amino acids. CDR3: CASSLGQIPRFDTQYF. As DNA, the CDR3 is TGTGCCAGCAGCTTAGGACAGATCCCAAGGTTTGATACGCAGTATTTT.

In its sample, this clonotype was seen a few times. The V gene is TRBV6-2 or TRBV6-3, the J gene TRBJ2-7; unclear D gene. The CDR3 extends over 14 amino acids. Trimming removed 6 bases at V and 4 bases at J, with 16 bases between. The germline gives CDR1 MNHEY, CDR2 SVGEGT. This CDR3 is CASSRGGFGYEQYF. In DNA, the CDR3 is TGTGCCAGCAGCCGAGGCGGTTTCGGGTACGAGCAGTACTTC.

This clonotype has more than one count but fewer than ten. The chain employs TRBV5-6 and TRBJ1-2, with TRBD1 identical over 10 bases. The V gene's germline CDR1 is SGHDT and CDR2 YYEEEE. The J segment lost 4 bases and the V segment lost 6 bases, leaving 3 bases of the junction unmatched. CDR3 size: 13 residues. The CDR3 DNA sequence: TGTGCCAGCACGACAGGGGGCAGCTATGGCTACACCTTC. Amino acids: CASTTGGSYGYTF.

V is TRBV7-3 and J is TRBJ1-1; D possibly corresponds to TRBD1 (6 bases). The V end was cut by 3 bases, the J end by 1 base, with 9 bases between. The CDR3 sequence is 14 residues long. Germline CDR1 is SGHTA and CDR2 is FQGTGA. In DNA, the CDR3 is TGTGCCAGCAGCTTCACAGGGACGAACACTGAAGCTTTCTTT. Its protein product is CASSFTGTNTEAFF.

Many counts were recorded for this clonotype. The J gene is TRBJ2-2, the V gene TRBV29-1; no clear D gene. This CDR3 has 14 residues. Germline CDR1 reads SQVTM; CDR2 reads ANQGSEA. Deletions cut 4 bases from V and 3 bases from J, with 12 bases between. CDR3 DNA sequence: TGCAGCGTTGGAAACAGTGGGGACACCGGGGAGCTGTTTTTT. As protein: CSVGNSGDTGELFF.

This clonotype appeared many times. This chain links TRBV28 with TRBJ2-7; TRBD1 is a possible D gene (6 bases). The CDR3 runs 17 residues. V was clipped by 0 bases and J by 5 bases, with 20 bases between them. Germline CDR1 is MDHEN and CDR2 is SYDVKM. CDR3 in amino acids: CASSLWLFRSGAHEQYF. DNA for the CDR3: TGTGCCAGCAGTTTATGGCTTTTTCGATCAGGGGCCCACGAGCAGTACTTC.

This clonotype turned up a few times. V usage is TRBV10-3 and J usage is TRBJ2-3; TRBD1 agrees at 9 bases. V was clipped by 3 bases and J by 3 bases; unmatched bases: 1. Germline loops: CDR1 ENHRY, CDR2 SYGVKD. The CDR3 covers 14 residues. The CDR3 reads CAISEGTGTDTQYF. The CDR3 bases are TGTGCCATCAGTGAAGGGACAGGGACAGATACGCAGTATTTT.

This clonotype was seen repeatedly, ten times or more. The chain employs TRBV5-6 and TRBJ2-1, with D uncertain. V lost 0 bases and J lost 1, with 5 bases in between. The CDR3 length is 14 residues. The germline V gene has CDR1 SGHDT and CDR2 YYEEEE. CDR3 sequence: CASSLGQSYNEQFF. The CDR3 nucleotides read TGTGCCAGCAGCTTGGGACAATCCTACAATGAGCAGTTCTTC.

This chain links TRBV7-9 with TRBJ2-3; D unclear. Germline CDR1 SEHNR, CDR2 FQNEAQ (reference sequence). Trimming took 3 bases from V and 3 from J, leaving 10 bases between them. The length of the CDR3 is 14 residues. CDR3 amino acids: CASSFFLETDTQYF. CDR3 bases: TGTGCCAGCAGCTTTTTCCTAGAAACAGATACGCAGTATTTT.

This clonotype was seen at least ten times. CDR3 coding DNA: TGTGCCAGCAGCCAATCCCAGGCCTATGGCTACACCTTC. Translated, it gives CASSQSQAYGYTF. The chain joins TRBV3-1 to TRBJ1-2; D unresolved. Germline lookup yields CDR1 LGHDT and CDR2 YNNKEL (reference sequence). This CDR3 is 13 amino acids long. V was clipped by 2 bases and J by 4 bases, with 8 bases between them.

This clonotype was detected a few times. The chain combines TRBV4-1 with TRBJ1-2; D ambiguous. Trimming removed 0 bases from V and 7 bases from J, with 12 bases in between. The germline V gene encodes CDR1 MGHRA and CDR2 YSYEKL. This CDR3 has 14 residues. The CDR3 sequence is CASSQDLGVGGYTF. As DNA, the CDR3 is TGCGCCAGCAGCCAAGATCTGGGCGTCGGTGGCTACACCTTC.

The chain recombines TRBV19 with TRBJ2-2; D unclear. Trimming left V 7 bases short and J 6 bases short, with 6 bases between. Germline V gene data show CDR1 as LNHDA and CDR2 as SQIVND (reference sequence). This CDR3 is built from 11 residues. The CDR3: CASNDAGELFF. CDR3 DNA sequence: TGTGCCAGTAACGACGCCGGGGAGCTGTTTTTT.

J is TRBJ2-3 and V is TRBV29-1; the match to TRBD1 covers 7 bases. V lost 1 base, J lost 1 base, and 2 bases stayed unmatched. CDR3 length equals 14 residues. Germline V gene data show CDR1 as SQVTM and CDR2 as ANQGSEA. The chain's CDR3 is CSVEVTGGTDTQYF. CDR3 DNA sequence: TGCAGCGTTGAAGTTACAGGGGGCACAGATACGCAGTATTTT.

The chain is built from TRBV7-9 and TRBJ1-1; D uncertain. The germline V gene has CDR1 SEHNR and CDR2 FQNEAQ (reference sequence). Trimming removed 5 bases from V and 1 base from J, with 2 bases in between. The CDR3 contains 11 residues. The CDR3 nucleotides read TGTGCCAGCAGCGAGAACACTGAAGCTTTCTTT. Translating gives CASSENTEAFF.